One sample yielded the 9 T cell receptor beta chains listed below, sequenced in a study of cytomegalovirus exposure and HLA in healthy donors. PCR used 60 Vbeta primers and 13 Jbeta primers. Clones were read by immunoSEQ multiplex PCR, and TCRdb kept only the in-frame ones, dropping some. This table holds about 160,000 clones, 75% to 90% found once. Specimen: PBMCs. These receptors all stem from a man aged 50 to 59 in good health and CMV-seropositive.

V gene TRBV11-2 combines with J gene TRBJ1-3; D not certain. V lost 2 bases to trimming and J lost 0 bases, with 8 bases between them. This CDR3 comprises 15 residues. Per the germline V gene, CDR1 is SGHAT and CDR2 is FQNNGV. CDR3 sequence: CASSLSGVSGNTIYF. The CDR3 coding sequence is TGTGCCAGCAGCTTAAGCGGTGTCTCTGGAAACACCATATATTTT.

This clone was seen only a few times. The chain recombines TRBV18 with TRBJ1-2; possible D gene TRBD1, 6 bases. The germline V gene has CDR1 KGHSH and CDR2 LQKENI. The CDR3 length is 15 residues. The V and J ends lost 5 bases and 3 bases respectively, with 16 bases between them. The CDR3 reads CASSSSGVFDYGYTF. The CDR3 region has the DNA TGTGCCAGCTCATCGTCAGGGGTATTCGACTATGGCTACACCTTC.

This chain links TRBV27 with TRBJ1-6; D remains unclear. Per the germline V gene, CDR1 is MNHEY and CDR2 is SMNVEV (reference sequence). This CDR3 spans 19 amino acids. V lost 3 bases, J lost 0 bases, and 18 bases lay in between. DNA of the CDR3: TGTGCCAGCAGTTTCCTTGGGTCTGACCCAGGCTCCTATAATTCACCCCTCCACTTT. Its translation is CASSFLGSDPGSYNSPLHF.

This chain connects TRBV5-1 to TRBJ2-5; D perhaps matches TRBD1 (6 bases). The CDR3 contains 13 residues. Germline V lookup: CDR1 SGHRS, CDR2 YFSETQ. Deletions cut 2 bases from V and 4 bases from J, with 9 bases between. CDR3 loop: CASSLRGSETQYF. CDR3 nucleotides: TGCGCCAGCAGCTTAAGGGGGTCAGAGACCCAGTACTTC.

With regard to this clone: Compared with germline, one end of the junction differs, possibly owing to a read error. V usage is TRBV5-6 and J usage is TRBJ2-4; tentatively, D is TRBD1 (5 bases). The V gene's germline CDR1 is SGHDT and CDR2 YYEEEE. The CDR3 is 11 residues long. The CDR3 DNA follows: TGTGCCAGCAGCTTGCAAGGGGTTTATGAATTC. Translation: CASSLQGVYEF.

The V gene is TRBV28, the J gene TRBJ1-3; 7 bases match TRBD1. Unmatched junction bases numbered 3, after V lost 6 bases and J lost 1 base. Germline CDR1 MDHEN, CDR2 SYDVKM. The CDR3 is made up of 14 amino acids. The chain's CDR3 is CASSIQGSGNTIYF. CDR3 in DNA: TGTGCCAGCAGCATACAGGGGTCTGGAAACACCATATATTTT.

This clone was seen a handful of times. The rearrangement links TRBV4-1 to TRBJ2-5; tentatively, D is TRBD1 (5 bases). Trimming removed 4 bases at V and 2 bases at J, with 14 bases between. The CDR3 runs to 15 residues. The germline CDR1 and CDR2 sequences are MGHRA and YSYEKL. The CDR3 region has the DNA TGCGCCAGCAGCCGCACCTCAGGGTTACAAGAGACCCAGTACTTC. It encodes CASSRTSGLQETQYF.

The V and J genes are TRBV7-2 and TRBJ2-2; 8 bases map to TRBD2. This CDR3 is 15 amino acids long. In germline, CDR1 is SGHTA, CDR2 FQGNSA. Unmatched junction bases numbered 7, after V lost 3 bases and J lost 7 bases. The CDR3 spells CASSLVREVSGELFF. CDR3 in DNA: TGTGCCAGCAGCTTGGTGCGGGAGGTCAGCGGGGAGCTGTTTTTT.

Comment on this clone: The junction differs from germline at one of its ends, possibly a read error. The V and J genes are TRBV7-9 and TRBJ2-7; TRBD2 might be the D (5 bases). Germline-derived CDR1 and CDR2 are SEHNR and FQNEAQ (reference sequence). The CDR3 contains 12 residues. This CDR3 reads CSSSFRDREQYF. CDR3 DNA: TGTTCCAGCAGCTTCCGGGATCGCGAGCAGTACTTC.